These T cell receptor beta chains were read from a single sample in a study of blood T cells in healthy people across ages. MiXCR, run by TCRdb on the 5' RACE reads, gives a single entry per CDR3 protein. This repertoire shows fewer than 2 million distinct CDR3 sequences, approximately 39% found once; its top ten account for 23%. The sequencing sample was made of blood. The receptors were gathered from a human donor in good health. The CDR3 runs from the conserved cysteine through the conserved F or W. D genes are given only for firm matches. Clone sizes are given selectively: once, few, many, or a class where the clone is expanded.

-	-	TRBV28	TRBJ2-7	CASRSDRIKNNNSYEQYF	TGTGCCAGCAGGTCCGACAGGATTAAAAATAACAACTCCTACGAGCAGTACTTC
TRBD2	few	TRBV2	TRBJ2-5	CASKGRGAKQETQYF	TGTGCCAGCAAGGGGCGGGGGGCGAAACAAGAGACCCAGTACTTC
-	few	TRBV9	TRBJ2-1	CASSVDVRGSYNEQFF	TGTGCCAGCAGCGTAGACGTCCGGGGGTCCTACAATGAGCAGTTCTTC
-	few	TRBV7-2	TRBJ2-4	CASSLQTIQYF	TGTGCCAGCAGCTTACAGACCATTCAGTACTTC
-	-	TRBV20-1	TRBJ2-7	CSARLRGYEQYF	TGCAGTGCTAGACTCAGGGGCTACGAGCAGTACTTC
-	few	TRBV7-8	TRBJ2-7	CASSSTLEQYF	TGTGCCAGCAGCTCAACCCTCGAGCAGTACTTC
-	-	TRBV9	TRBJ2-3	CASSVGVGITDTQYF	TGTGCCAGCAGCGTAGGGGTGGGGATAACAGATACGCAGTATTTT
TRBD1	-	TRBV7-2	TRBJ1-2	CASSLDRVAGYTF	TGTGCCAGCAGCCTGGACAGGGTGGCTGGCTACACCTTC
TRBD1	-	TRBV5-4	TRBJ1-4	CASGTGGAEKLFF	TGTGCCAGCGGGACAGGGGGAGCAGAAAAACTGTTTTTT
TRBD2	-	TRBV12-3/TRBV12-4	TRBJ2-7	CASSSTGGGFYEQYF	TGTGCCAGCAGTTCCACTGGCGGGGGATTTTACGAGCAGTACTTC
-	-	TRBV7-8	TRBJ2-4	CACSLTGTLIAKNIQYF	TGTGCCTGCAGCTTAACAGGCACACTAATAGCCAAAAACATTCAGTACTTC
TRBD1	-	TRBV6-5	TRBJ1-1	CATGVKNTEAFF	TGTGCGACAGGGGTAAAGAACACTGAAGCTTTCTTT
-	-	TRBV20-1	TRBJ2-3	CSAPGPGTDTQYF	TGCAGTGCCCCCGGGCCTGGCACAGATACGCAGTATTTT
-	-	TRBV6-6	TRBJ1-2	CASSFSPNCGYTF	TGTGCCAGCAGTTTTTCCCCTAACTGTGGCTACACCTTC
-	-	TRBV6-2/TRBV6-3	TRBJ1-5	CASSGRDQPQHF	TGTGCCAGCAGCGGACGGGACCAGCCCCAGCATTTT
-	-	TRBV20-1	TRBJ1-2	CSLGRGDYGYTF	TGCAGTTTGGGCAGGGGTGACTATGGCTACACCTTC
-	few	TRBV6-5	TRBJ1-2	CASSQREGGVGGYTF	TGTGCCAGCAGTCAGCGGGAAGGGGGTGTCGGTGGCTACACCTTC
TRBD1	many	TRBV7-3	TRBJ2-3	CASSQTGGSTDTQYF	TGTGCCAGCAGCCAGACAGGGGGAAGCACAGATACGCAGTATTTT
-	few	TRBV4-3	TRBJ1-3	CASTEVHSGNTIYF	TGCGCCAGCACTGAAGTCCACTCTGGAAACACCATATATTTT
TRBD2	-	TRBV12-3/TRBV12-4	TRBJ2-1	CASTGLAGVYEQFF	TGTGCCAGCACTGGTCTAGCGGGGGTATATGAGCAGTTCTTC
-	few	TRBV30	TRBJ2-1	CAWSVQNEQFF	TGTGCCTGGAGTGTACAGAATGAGCAGTTCTTC
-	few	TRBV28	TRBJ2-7	CASSIYSPYEQYF	TGTGCCAGCAGTATTTACAGCCCCTACGAGCAGTACTTC
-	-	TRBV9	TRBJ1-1	CASTRGYRANTEAFF	TGTGCCAGCACCAGAGGGTACAGGGCTAACACTGAAGCTTTCTTT
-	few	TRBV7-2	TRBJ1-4	CASSLVAGDSEKLFF	TGTGCCAGCAGCTTAGTGGCAGGGGATAGTGAAAAACTGTTTTTT
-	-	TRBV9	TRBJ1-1	CASSASEYSPEAFF	TGTGCCAGCAGCGCGTCGGAGTATTCTCCTGAAGCTTTCTTT
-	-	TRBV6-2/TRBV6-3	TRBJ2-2	CASSRNTNTGELFF	TGTGCCAGCAGCCGAAATACGAACACCGGGGAGCTGTTTTTT